The present TCR beta chain was sequenced within a study of control samples from healthy donors and cancer patients. This CDR3 has 12 amino acids. Per the germline V gene, CDR1 is LGHDT and CDR2 is YNNKEL (reference sequence). Deletions cut 5 bases from V and 4 bases from J, with 8 bases between. Assay used: immunoSEQ multiplex PCR; TCRdb lists only in-frame clones, some missing. The sample has about 160,000 clones; roughly 95% are singletons. This clone showed up just once. The chain recombines TRBV3-1 (or the pseudogene TRBV3-2) with TRBJ1-2; D is uncertain. Material for sequencing was blood. This sequence originates from a woman aged 25 to 39 in good health. CDR3 sequence reads: CASSTWAYGYTF. CDR3 in DNA: TGTGCCAGCAGCACCTGGGCCTATGGCTACACCTTC.